This TCR beta chain comes out of a study of identical twins. Findings of the study overall: High-abundance cord blood beta clonotypes had fewer insertions; memory repertoires showed none. The study based its conclusions on cross-sectional statistical analysis and did not follow the same donors. Out-of-frame TCR alpha sharing observed in monozygotic twins exceeded model estimates. Those out-of-frame alpha sequences shared by twins showed an excess of low generation probability.

TCRdb processed the 5' RACE reads anew with MiXCR; each CDR3 protein has one entry. The sample contains some 630,000 distinct CDR3 sequences, roughly 6.6% of which appear only once. This clonotype appeared many times. Its antigen is not known. These records were also assigned to another study, of yellow fever vaccine responses in identical twins.

Sequenced input: PBMCs. This TCR was recovered from a woman younger than 30 in good health.

The CDR3 is CAISGQNNEQFF. The CDR3 coding sequence is TGTGCCATCAGTGGACAGAACAATGAGCAGTTCTTC. The chain combines TRBV10-3 with TRBJ2-1, with a tentative D call TRBD1 (5 bases). The V and J ends lost 4 bases and 5 bases respectively, with 6 bases between them. This CDR3 contains 12 residues. CDR1 and CDR2 (germline): ENHRY, SYGVKD.